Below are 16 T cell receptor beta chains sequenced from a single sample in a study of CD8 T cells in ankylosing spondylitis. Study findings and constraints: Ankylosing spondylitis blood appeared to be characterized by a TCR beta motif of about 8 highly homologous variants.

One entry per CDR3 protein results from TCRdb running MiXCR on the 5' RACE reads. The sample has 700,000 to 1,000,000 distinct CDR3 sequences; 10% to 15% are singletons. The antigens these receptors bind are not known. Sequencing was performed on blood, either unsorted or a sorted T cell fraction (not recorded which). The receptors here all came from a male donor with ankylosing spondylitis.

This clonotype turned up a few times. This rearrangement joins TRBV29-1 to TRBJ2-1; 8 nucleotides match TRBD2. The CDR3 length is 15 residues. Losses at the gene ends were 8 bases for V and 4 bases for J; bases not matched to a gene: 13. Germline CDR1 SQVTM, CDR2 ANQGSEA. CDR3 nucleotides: TGCAGCAACTCCGGGGGGGTGAGTGGATACAATGAGCAGTTCTTC. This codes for CSNSGGVSGYNEQFF.

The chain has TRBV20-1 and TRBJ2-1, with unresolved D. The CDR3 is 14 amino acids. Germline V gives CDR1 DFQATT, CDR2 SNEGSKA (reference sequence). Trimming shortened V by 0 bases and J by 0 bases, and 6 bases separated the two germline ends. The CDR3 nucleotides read TGCAGTGCTAGAGATTTAGGCTCCTACAATGAGCAGTTCTTC. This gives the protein CSARDLGSYNEQFF.

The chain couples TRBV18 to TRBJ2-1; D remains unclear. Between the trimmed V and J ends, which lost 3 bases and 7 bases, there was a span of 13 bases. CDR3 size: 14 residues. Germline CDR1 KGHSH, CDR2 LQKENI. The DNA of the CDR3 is TGTGCCAGCTCACCCGCGGACCCGTGGAATGAGCAGTTCTTC. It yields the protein CASSPADPWNEQFF.

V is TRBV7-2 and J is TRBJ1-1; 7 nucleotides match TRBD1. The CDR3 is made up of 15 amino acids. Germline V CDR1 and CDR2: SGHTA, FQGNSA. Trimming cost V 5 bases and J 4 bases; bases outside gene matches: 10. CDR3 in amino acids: CASSVSGGYGTEAFF. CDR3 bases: TGTGCCAGCAGCGTCTCAGGGGGGTACGGCACTGAAGCTTTCTTT. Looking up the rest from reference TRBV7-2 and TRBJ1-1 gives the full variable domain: GAGVSQSPSNKVTEKGKDVELRCDPISGHTALYWYRQSLGQGLEFLIYFQGNSAPDKSGLPSDRFSAERTGGSVSTLTIQRTQQEDSAVYLCASSVSGGYGTEAFFGQGTRLTVV.

CDR3 nucleotide sequence: TGTGCCAGCGGAAGGGACAGGGGAAACAATGAGCAGTTCTTC. Amino acids: CASGRDRGNNEQFF. The rearrangement uses TRBV13 and TRBJ2-1; 10 positions match TRBD1. Trimming cost V 8 bases and J 5 bases; bases outside gene matches: 6. The CDR3 is 14 residues long. The germline gives CDR1 PRHDT, CDR2 FYEKMQ (reference sequence).

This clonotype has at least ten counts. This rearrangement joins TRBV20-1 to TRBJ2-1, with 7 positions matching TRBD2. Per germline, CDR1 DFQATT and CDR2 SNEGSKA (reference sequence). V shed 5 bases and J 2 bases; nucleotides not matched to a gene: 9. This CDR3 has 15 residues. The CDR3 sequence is CSAQTGGGAYNEQFF. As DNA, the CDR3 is TGCAGTGCTCAAACGGGGGGAGGCGCCTACAATGAGCAGTTCTTC.

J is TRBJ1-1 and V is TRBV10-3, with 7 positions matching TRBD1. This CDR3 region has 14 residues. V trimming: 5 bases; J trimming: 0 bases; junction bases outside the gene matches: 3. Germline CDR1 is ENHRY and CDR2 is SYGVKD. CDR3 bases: TGTGCCATCAGTCGGGACAGCATGAACACTGAAGCTTTCTTT. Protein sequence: CAISRDSMNTEAFF.

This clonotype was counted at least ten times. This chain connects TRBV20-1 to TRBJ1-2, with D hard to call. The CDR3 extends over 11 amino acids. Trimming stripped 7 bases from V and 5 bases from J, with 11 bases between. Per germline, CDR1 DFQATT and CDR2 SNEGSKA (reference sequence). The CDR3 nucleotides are TGCAGTGTCTCAGCGGAGTATGGCTACACCTTC. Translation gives CSVSAEYGYTF.

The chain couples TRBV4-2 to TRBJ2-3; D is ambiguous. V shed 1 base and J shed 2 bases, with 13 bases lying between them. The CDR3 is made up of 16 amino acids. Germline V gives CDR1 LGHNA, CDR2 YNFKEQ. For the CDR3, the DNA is TGTGCCAGCAGCCAAGCCCCGGGCGGCCTCACAGATACGCAGTATTTT. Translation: CASSQAPGGLTDTQYF.

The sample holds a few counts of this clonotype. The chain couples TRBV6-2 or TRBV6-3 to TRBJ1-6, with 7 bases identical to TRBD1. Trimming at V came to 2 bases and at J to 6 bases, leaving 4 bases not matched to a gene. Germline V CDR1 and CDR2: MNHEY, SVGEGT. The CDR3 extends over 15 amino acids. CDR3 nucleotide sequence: TGTGCCAGCAGTTACCAAGGGGGCTCTAATTCACCCCTCCACTTT. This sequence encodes CASSYQGGSNSPLHF.

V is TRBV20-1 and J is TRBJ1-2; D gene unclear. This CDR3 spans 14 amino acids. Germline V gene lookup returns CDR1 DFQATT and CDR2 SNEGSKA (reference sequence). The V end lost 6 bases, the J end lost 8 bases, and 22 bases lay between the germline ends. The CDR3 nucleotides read TGCAGTGCCGGTAGTGCGGTGCAGGTGTGGGGCTACACCTTC. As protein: CSAGSAVQVWGYTF.

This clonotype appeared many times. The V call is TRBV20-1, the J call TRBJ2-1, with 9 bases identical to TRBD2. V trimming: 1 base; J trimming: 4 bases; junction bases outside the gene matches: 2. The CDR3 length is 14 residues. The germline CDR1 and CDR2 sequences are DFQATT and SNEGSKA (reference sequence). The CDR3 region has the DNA TGCAGTGCTAGAGGCGGGAGGGCATACAATGAGCAGTTCTTC. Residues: CSARGGRAYNEQFF.

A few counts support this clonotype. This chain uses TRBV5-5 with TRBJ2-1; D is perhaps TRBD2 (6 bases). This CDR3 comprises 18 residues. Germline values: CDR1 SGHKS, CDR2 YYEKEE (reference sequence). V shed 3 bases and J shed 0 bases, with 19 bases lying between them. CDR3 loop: CASSSLRGRGSSYNEQFF. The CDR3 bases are TGTGCCAGCAGCTCCTTGCGGGGTCGGGGGAGCTCCTACAATGAGCAGTTCTTC. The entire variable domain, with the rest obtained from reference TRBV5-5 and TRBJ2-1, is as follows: DAGVTQSPTHLIKTRGQQVTLRCSPISGHKSVSWYQQVLGQGPQFIFQYYEKEERGRGNFPDRFSARQFPNYSSELNVNALLLGDSALYLCASSSLRGRGSSYNEQFFGPGTRLTVL.

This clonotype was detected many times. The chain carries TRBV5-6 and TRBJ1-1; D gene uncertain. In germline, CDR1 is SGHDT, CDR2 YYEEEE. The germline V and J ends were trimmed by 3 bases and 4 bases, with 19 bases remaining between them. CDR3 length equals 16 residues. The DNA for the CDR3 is TGTGCCAGCAGCTCCCTAAGATCGGCCCTCGTCACTGAAGCTTTCTTT. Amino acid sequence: CASSSLRSALVTEAFF.

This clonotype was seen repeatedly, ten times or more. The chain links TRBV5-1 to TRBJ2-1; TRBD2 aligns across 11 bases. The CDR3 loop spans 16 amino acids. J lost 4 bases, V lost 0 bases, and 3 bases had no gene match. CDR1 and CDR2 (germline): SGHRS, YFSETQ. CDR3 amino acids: CASSLAGTSGYNEQFF. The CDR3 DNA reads TGCGCCAGCAGCTTGGCCGGGACTAGCGGATACAATGAGCAGTTCTTC.

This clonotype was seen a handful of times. CDR3 in DNA: TGTGCCAGCTCACCACCTTCTACGGGACGTACAGGGGCCAACGTCCTGACTTTC. Its protein product is CASSPPSTGRTGANVLTF. The chain has TRBV18 and TRBJ2-6; D is possibly TRBD1 or TRBD2 (5 bases each). The CDR3 is 18 amino acids. Per the germline V gene, CDR1 is KGHSH and CDR2 is LQKENI. Trimming left V 0 bases short and J 4 bases short, with 16 bases between.